A single sample is the source of the 9 T cell receptor beta chains below, sequenced in a study of blood T cell repertoires in COVID-19. Produced via immunoSEQ multiplex PCR; TCRdb's table is partial and in-frame only. The data contain fewer than 350,000 clones, about 86% of them singletons. Sequencing used peripheral blood. Receptor source: a woman aged 25 to 39 who had recovered from COVID-19.

This clone was seen once. J is TRBJ1-2 and V is TRBV19; possibly TRBD1 for D (5 bases). Germline loops: CDR1 LNHDA, CDR2 SQIVND (reference sequence). The CDR3 is 15 residues long. Trimming removed 4 bases at V and 4 bases at J, with 16 bases between. The CDR3 sequence is CASSTPRAFGYGYTF. Here the CDR3 DNA reads TGTGCCAGTAGTACTCCCAGGGCTTTCGGCTATGGCTACACCTTC.

V usage is TRBV4-1 and J usage is TRBJ1-2; 7 bases agree with TRBD1. Germline V gene lookup returns CDR1 MGHRA and CDR2 YSYEKL. The CDR3 runs 14 residues. J gave up 4 bases and V 2 bases, and 4 bases lay outside the gene matches. CDR3 sequence reads: CASSQRDSLYGYTF. Written as DNA, the CDR3 is TGCGCCAGCAGCCAACGGGACAGTCTCTATGGCTACACCTTC.

This clone occurred once. The V and J genes are TRBV6-2 or TRBV6-3 and TRBJ2-7, with 7 nucleotides matching TRBD1. V lost 2 bases to trimming and J lost 3 bases; unmatched junction nucleotides: 16. The germline V gene encodes CDR1 MNHEY and CDR2 SVGEGT. This CDR3 has 18 amino acids. The CDR3 region has the DNA TGTGCCAGCAGTTACACACTAAACATGCCGGGACAGTTCTACGAGCAGTACTTC. Translation: CASSYTLNMPGQFYEQYF.

This clone has a single count. This may come from a read error, since a much larger clone is one base off. The V call is TRBV11-3, the J call TRBJ2-3; 7 nucleotides agree with TRBD2. Trimming cost V 4 bases and J 1 base; bases outside gene matches: 2. The CDR3 contains 14 residues. CDR1 is SGHNT, CDR2 YENEEA, per germline. The CDR3 loop reads CASSSTSGTDTQYF. CDR3 sequence (DNA): TGTGCCAGCAGCTCAACTAGCGGCACAGATACGCAGTATTTT.

The V and J genes are TRBV19 and TRBJ2-5; 9 positions match TRBD1. CDR3 length: 15 residues. V dropped 5 bases and J dropped 2; count of bases not matched to a gene: 6. Germline V lookup: CDR1 LNHDA, CDR2 SQIVND (reference sequence). CDR3 DNA sequence: TGTGCCAGTAGTGTCACCGGGACAGGGCAAGAGACCCAGTACTTC. Translating gives CASSVTGTGQETQYF.

The chain recombines TRBV28 with TRBJ2-7, with 12 nucleotides matching TRBD1. The germline V gene encodes CDR1 MDHEN and CDR2 SYDVKM. With V trimmed by 9 bases and J by 12 bases, 15 bases remained unmatched. The CDR3 loop spans 14 amino acids. The CDR3 loop is CASWRGDRGPSWYF. CDR3 bases: TGTGCCAGTTGGAGGGGGGACAGGGGGCCTAGTTGGTACTTC.

This chain uses TRBV20-1 with TRBJ2-1, with 11 positions matching TRBD2. This CDR3 region has 14 residues. Germline assignment: CDR1 DFQATT and CDR2 SNEGSKA (reference sequence). The J segment lost 9 bases and the V segment lost 3 bases, leaving 7 bases of the junction unmatched. The CDR3 spells CSASSPSGGTEQFF. The CDR3 nucleotides are TGCAGTGCTAGTTCGCCTAGCGGGGGGACTGAGCAGTTCTTC.

Note on this clone: At the DNA level, this CDR3 is encoded by other sequences in the same sample as well. The chain combines TRBV14 with TRBJ2-1; 7 bases line up with TRBD2. V shed 1 base and J 0 bases; nucleotides not matched to a gene: 3. From germline, CDR1 is SGHDN and CDR2 FVKESK. This CDR3 has 16 residues. The chain's CDR3 is CASSQVGGSSYNEQFF. DNA of the CDR3: TGTGCCAGCAGCCAAGTAGGCGGGAGCTCCTACAATGAGCAGTTCTTC. Filled out from reference TRBV14 and TRBJ2-1, the complete variable domain reads EAGVTQFPSHSVIEKGQTVTLRCDPISGHDNLYWYRRVMGKEIKFLLHFVKESKQDESGMPNNRFLAERTGGTYSTLKVQPAELEDSGVYFCASSQVGGSSYNEQFFGPGTRLTVL.

This rearrangement joins TRBV7-3 to TRBJ1-4, with D possibly being TRBD1 (6 bases). Germline V gene sequence: CDR1 SGHTA, CDR2 FQGTGA. This CDR3 spans 12 amino acids. V lost 3 bases to trimming and J lost 11 bases, with 10 bases between them. This CDR3 reads CASSFPGGKLFF. CDR3 nucleotides: TGTGCCAGCAGCTTCCCGGGGGGCAAACTGTTTTTT.